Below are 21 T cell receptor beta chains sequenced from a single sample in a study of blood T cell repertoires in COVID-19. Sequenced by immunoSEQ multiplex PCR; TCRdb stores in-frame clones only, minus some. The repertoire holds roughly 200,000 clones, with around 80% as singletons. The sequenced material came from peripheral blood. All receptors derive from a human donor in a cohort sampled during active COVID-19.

CDR3 amino acids: CASSLGQATNEKLFF. Here the CDR3 DNA reads TGTGCCAGCAGCCTAGGACAGGCAACTAATGAAAAACTGTTTTTT. The genes are TRBV7-9 and TRBJ1-4; 7 bases match TRBD1. CDR1 and CDR2 (germline): SEHNR, FQNEAQ (reference sequence). CDR3 length equals 15 residues. V shed 5 bases and J 0 bases; nucleotides not matched to a gene: 3. The full variable domain, completed using reference TRBV7-9 and TRBJ1-4, is DTGVSQNPRHKITKRGQNVTFRCDPISEHNRLYWYRQTLGQGPEFLTYFQNEAQLEKSRLLSDRFSAERPKGSFSTLEIQRTEQGDSAMYLCASSLGQATNEKLFFGSGTQLSVL.

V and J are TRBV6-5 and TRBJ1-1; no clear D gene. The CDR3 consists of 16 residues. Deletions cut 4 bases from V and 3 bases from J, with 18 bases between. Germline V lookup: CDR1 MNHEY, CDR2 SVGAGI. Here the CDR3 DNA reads TGTGCCAGCAGTTTCTTTAGCAGCCCGCGGGACACTGAAGCTTTCTTT. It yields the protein CASSFFSSPRDTEAFF.

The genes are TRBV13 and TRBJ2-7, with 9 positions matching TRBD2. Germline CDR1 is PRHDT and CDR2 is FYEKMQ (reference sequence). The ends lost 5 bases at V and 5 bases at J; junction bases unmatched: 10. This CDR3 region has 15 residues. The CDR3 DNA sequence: TGTGCCAGCAGCACCCTTAGCGGGAGAGGCGACGAGCAGTACTTC. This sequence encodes CASSTLSGRGDEQYF. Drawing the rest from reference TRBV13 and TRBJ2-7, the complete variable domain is AAGVIQSPRHLIKEKRETATLKCYPIPRHDTVYWYQQGPGQDPQFLISFYEKMQSDKGSIPDRFSAQQFSDYHSELNMSSLELGDSALYFCASSTLSGRGDEQYFGPGTRLTVT.

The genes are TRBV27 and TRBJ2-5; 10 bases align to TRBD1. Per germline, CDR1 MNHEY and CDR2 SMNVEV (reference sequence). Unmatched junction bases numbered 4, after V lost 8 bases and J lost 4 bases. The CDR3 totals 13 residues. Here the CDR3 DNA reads TGTGCCAGCTCCCGGGACAGGGGAGAGACCCAGTACTTC. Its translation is CASSRDRGETQYF.

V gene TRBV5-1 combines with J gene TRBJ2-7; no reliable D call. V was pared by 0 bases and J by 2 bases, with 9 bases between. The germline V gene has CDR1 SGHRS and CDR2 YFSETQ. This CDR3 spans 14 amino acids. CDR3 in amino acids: CASSLAPGPYEQYF. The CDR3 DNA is TGCGCCAGCAGCTTGGCCCCAGGTCCCTACGAGCAGTACTTC.

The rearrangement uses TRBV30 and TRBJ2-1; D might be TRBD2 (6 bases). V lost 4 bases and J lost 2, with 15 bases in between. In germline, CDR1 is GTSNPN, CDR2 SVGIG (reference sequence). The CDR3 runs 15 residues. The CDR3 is CAWKVRDLAYNEQFF. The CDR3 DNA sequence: TGTGCCTGGAAGGTTCGGGACTTAGCCTACAATGAGCAGTTCTTC.

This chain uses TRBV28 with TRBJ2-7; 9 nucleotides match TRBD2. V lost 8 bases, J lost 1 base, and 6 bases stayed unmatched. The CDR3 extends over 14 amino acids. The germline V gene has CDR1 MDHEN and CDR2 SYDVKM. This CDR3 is CASAGGRASYEQYF. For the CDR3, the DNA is TGTGCCAGCGCGGGCGGGAGGGCGTCCTACGAGCAGTACTTC.

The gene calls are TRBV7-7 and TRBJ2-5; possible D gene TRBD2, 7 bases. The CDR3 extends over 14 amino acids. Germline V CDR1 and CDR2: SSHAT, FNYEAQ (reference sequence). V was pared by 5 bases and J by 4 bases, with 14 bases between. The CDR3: CASSLTGRGETQYF. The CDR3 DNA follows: TGTGCCAGCAGCCTAACAGGGAGGGGAGAGACCCAGTACTTC.

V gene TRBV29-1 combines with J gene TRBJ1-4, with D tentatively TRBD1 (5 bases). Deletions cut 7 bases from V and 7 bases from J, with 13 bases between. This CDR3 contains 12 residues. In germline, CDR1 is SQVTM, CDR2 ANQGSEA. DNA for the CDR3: TGCAGCGCAAAGACTGGGGCTGAAAAACTGTTTTTT. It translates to CSAKTGAEKLFF.

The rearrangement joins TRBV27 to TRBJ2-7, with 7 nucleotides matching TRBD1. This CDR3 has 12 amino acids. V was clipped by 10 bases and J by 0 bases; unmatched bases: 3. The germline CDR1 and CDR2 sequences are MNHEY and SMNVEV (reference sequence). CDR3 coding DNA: TGTGCCACCGCAGGGGGCTCCTACGAGCAGTACTTC. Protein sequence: CATAGGSYEQYF.

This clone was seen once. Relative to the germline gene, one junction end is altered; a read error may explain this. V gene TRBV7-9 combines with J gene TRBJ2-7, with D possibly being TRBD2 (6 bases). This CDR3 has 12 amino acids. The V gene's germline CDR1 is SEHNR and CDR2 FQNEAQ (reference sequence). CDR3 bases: TGTGCCAGCAGCGTCCTAGGGGCTCCGGGGGACTTC. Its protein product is CASSVLGAPGDF.

The CDR3 nucleotides are TGTGCCTGGAGCGCAGTTTTTACAGATACGCAGTATTTT. Protein product: CAWSAVFTDTQYF. This chain connects TRBV30 to TRBJ2-3; the D is unclear. The length of the CDR3 is 13 residues. V lost 3 bases and J 3 bases, leaving 10 bases between the germline ends. Germline loops: CDR1 GTSNPN, CDR2 SVGIG (reference sequence).

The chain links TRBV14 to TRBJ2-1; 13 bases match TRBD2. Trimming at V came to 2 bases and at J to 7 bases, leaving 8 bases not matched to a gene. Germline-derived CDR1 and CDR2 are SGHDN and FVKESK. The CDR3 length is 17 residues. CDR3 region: CASSQTTSGRARNEQFF. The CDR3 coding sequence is TGTGCCAGCAGCCAAACAACTAGCGGGAGGGCGAGGAATGAGCAGTTCTTC.

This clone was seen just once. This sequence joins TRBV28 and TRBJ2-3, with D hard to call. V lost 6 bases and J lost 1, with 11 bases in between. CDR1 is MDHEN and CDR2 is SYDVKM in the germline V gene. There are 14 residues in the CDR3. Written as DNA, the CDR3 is TGTGCCAGCAGGGAGTACACCCGCACAGATACGCAGTATTTT. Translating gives CASREYTRTDTQYF.

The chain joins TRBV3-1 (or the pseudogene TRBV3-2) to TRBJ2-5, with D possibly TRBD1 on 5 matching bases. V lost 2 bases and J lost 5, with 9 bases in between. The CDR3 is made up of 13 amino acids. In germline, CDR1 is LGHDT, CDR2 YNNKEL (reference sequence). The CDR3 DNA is TGTGCCAGCAGCCAAAGGGGTCTCGAGACCCAGTACTTC. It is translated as CASSQRGLETQYF.

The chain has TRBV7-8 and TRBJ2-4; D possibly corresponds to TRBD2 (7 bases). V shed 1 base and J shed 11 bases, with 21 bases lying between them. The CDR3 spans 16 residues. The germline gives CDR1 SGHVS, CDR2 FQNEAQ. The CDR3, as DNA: TGTGCCAGCAGCTTAGAGGGACTAAGGGGGGAAGGGGTTCAGTACTTC. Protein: CASSLEGLRGEGVQYF.

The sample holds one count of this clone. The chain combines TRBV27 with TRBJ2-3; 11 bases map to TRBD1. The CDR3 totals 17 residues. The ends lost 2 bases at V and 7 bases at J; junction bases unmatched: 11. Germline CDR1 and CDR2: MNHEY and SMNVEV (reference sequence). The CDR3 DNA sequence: TGTGCCAGCAGTTTAGCACCCGGGACAGGGGGTTCGAATACGCAGTATTTT. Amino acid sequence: CASSLAPGTGGSNTQYF.

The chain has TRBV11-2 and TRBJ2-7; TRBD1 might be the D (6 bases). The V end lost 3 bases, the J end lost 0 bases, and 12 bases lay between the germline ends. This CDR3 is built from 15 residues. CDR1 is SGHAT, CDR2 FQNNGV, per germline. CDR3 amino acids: CASSFDGTLSYEQYF. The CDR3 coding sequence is TGTGCCAGCAGCTTCGACGGGACACTCTCCTACGAGCAGTACTTC. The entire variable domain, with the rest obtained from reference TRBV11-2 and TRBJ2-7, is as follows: EAGVAQSPRYKIIEKRQSVAFWCNPISGHATLYWYQQILGQGPKLLIQFQNNGVVDDSQLPKDRFSAERLKGVDSTLKIQPAKLEDSAVYLCASSFDGTLSYEQYFGPGTRLTVT.

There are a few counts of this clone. CDR3 nucleotides: TGTGCCAGCAGCGGTCCCCGGAGGCCTAGGTACTTC. Amino acid sequence: CASSGPRRPRYF. The J gene is TRBJ2-7, the V gene TRBV14, with TRBD2 as a possible D gene (5 bases). CDR3 length: 12 residues. CDR1 and CDR2 (germline): SGHDN, FVKESK. Trimming shortened V by 5 bases and J by 12 bases, and 17 bases separated the two germline ends.

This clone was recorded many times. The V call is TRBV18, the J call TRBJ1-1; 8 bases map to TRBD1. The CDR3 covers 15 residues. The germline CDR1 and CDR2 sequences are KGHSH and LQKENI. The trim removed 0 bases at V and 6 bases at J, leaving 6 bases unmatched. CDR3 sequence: CASSPPDRGWAEAFF. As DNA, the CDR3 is TGTGCCAGCTCACCACCTGACAGGGGATGGGCTGAAGCTTTCTTT. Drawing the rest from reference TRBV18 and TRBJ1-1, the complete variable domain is NAGVMQNPRHLVRRRGQEARLRCSPMKGHSHVYWYRQLPEEGLKFMVYLQKENIIDESGMPKERFSAEFPKEGPSILRIQQVVRGDSAAYFCASSPPDRGWAEAFFGQGTRLTVV.

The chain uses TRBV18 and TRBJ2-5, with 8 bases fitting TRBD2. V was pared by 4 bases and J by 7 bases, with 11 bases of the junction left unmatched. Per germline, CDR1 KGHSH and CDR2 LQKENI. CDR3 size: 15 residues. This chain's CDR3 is CASSLTSGGDGTQYF. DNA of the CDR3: TGTGCCAGCTCACTAACTAGCGGCGGCGATGGGACCCAGTACTTC.